This is a list of T cell receptor beta chains from one sample in a study of cytomegalovirus exposure and HLA in healthy donors. Produced via immunoSEQ multiplex PCR; TCRdb's table is partial and in-frame only. Counted here are about 140,000 clones, approximately 87% occurring once; the ten biggest clones make up about 1.6%. Material: PBMCs. These receptors were collected from a man aged 35-49 years in good health and CMV-seronegative. The CDR3 runs from the conserved cysteine through the conserved F or W. The D gene is left open where the match is weak. Only part of the rows carry a size: once, few, many, or a class if the clone is expanded.

v_gene: TRBV19
d_gene: TRBD2
abundance: -
j_gene: TRBJ2-1
CDR3nt: TGTGCCAGTAGTATCTTTACGGGGGGATATAGTTTTGAGCAGTTCTTC
CDR3aa: CASSIFTGGYSFEQFF

v_gene: TRBV30
d_gene: TRBD2
abundance: -
j_gene: TRBJ2-1
CDR3nt: TGTGCCTGGAGTGTACGGACTAGCGGGGTTTACAATGAGCAGTTCTTC
CDR3aa: CAWSVRTSGVYNEQFF

v_gene: TRBV9
d_gene: TRBD1
abundance: once
j_gene: TRBJ1-5
CDR3nt: TGTGCCAGCAGCGTAGACCAGGGGGATCAGCCCCAGCATTTT
CDR3aa: CASSVDQGDQPQHF

v_gene: TRBV13
d_gene: TRBD1
abundance: -
j_gene: TRBJ1-5
CDR3nt: TGTGCCAGCAGCTTTGGGACAGGGGGAAGACGGAGTAATCAGCCCCAGCATTTT
CDR3aa: CASSFGTGGRRSNQPQHF

v_gene: TRBV13
d_gene: -
abundance: -
j_gene: TRBJ2-7
CDR3nt: TGTGCCAGCAGCTTAGGCGGGAGCTCCTACGAGCAGTACTTC
CDR3aa: CASSLGGSSYEQYF

v_gene: TRBV5-8
d_gene: -
abundance: few
j_gene: TRBJ1-3
CDR3nt: TGTGCCAGCAGCTGGCGGTCCAACACCATATATTTT
CDR3aa: CASSWRSNTIYF

v_gene: TRBV21-1
d_gene: -
abundance: once
j_gene: TRBJ2-2
CDR3nt: TGTGCCAGTAGAACAGGGAGAGTCACCGGGGAGCTGTTTTTT
CDR3aa: CASRTGRVTGELFF

v_gene: TRBV10-3
d_gene: TRBD2
abundance: -
j_gene: TRBJ2-7
CDR3nt: TGTGCCATCACTAGCGGCTCCTACGAGCAGTACTTC
CDR3aa: CAITSGSYEQYF

v_gene: TRBV6-6
d_gene: -
abundance: -
j_gene: TRBJ2-6
CDR3nt: TGTGCCAGCACCCACCGGTCATCTGGGGCCAACGTCCTGACTTTC
CDR3aa: CASTHRSSGANVLTF

v_gene: TRBV7-7
d_gene: TRBD1
abundance: -
j_gene: TRBJ2-1
CDR3nt: TGTGCTAGCAGCCTAGAATTAGGGACAGGGGCGGACAATGAGCAGTTCTTC
CDR3aa: CASSLELGTGADNEQFF

v_gene: TRBV2
d_gene: TRBD1
abundance: -
j_gene: TRBJ2-1
CDR3nt: TGTGCCAGCACACCGGGACAGGGAGGTTGGAATGAGCAGTTCTTC
CDR3aa: CASTPGQGGWNEQFF

v_gene: TRBV4-3
d_gene: TRBD2
abundance: -
j_gene: TRBJ2-1
CDR3nt: TGCGCCAGCAGCCGGCTAGCGGATGACAATGAGCAGTTCTTC
CDR3aa: CASSRLADDNEQFF

v_gene: TRBV7-3
d_gene: -
abundance: -
j_gene: TRBJ2-7
CDR3nt: TGTGCCAGCAGCTTAGCGGCGGGATTTTACGAGCAGTACTTC
CDR3aa: CASSLAAGFYEQYF

v_gene: TRBV2
d_gene: -
abundance: -
j_gene: TRBJ2-7
CDR3nt: TGTGCCAGTCGAACAGGGTCCGAGCAGTACTTC
CDR3aa: CASRTGSEQYF

v_gene: TRBV5-4
d_gene: TRBD1
abundance: -
j_gene: TRBJ2-2
CDR3nt: TGTGCCAGCAGCTGGGACAGGTCGACCGGGGAGCTGTTTTTT
CDR3aa: CASSWDRSTGELFF

v_gene: TRBV5-1
d_gene: -
abundance: -
j_gene: TRBJ1-1
CDR3nt: TGCGCCAGCAGCTTGGGCAGGGAGGGTGAAGCTTTCTTT
CDR3aa: CASSLGREGEAFF

v_gene: TRBV5-1
d_gene: -
abundance: -
j_gene: TRBJ2-3
CDR3nt: TGCGCCAGCAACCCCCAAACAGGTGACAATGGTGATACGCAGTATTTT
CDR3aa: CASNPQTGDNGDTQYF

v_gene: TRBV11-2
d_gene: TRBD1
abundance: once
j_gene: TRBJ1-2
CDR3nt: TGTGCCAGCAGCTTACTTGGTCGGACAGGGGGCGAAAACTATGGCTACACCTTC
CDR3aa: CASSLLGRTGGENYGYTF

v_gene: TRBV28
d_gene: -
abundance: -
j_gene: TRBJ2-5
CDR3nt: TGTGCCAGCAGTTTACGGGGAAACGGAGAGACCCAGTACTTC
CDR3aa: CASSLRGNGETQYF

v_gene: TRBV7-2
d_gene: -
abundance: few
j_gene: TRBJ2-1
CDR3nt: TGTGCCAGCAGCTTAGCTCAGGGAGGGTTCTTC
CDR3aa: CASSLAQGGFF

v_gene: TRBV4-1
d_gene: -
abundance: -
j_gene: TRBJ2-1
CDR3nt: TGCGCCAGCAGCCAACGGCCGTGGGGGGATGAGCAGTTCTTC
CDR3aa: CASSQRPWGDEQFF

v_gene: TRBV7-9
d_gene: TRBD1
abundance: -
j_gene: TRBJ1-1
CDR3nt: TGTTCCAGCAGCTACAGGGGAACTGAAGCTTTCTTT
CDR3aa: CSSSYRGTEAFF

v_gene: TRBV21-1
d_gene: -
abundance: -
j_gene: TRBJ2-5
CDR3nt: TGTGCCAGCAGCTCTAGGCCAGGGGGCGCCCCGGGAGAGACCCAGTACTTC
CDR3aa: CASSSRPGGAPGETQYF

v_gene: TRBV7-9
d_gene: -
abundance: -
j_gene: TRBJ1-6
CDR3nt: TGTGCCAGCAGCTTAGGGGCAGGGCGGACACCCCTCCACTTT
CDR3aa: CASSLGAGRTPLHF

v_gene: TRBV27
d_gene: TRBD2
abundance: once
j_gene: TRBJ2-7
CDR3nt: TGTGCCAGCACCCGGGTGGCGGGAGGGCCATACGAGCAGTACTTC
CDR3aa: CASTRVAGGPYEQYF

v_gene: TRBV7-6
d_gene: TRBD2
abundance: -
j_gene: TRBJ2-1
CDR3nt: TGTGCCTGCGGGAGGGCCTGGGATGAGCAGTTCTTC
CDR3aa: CACGRAWDEQFF

v_gene: TRBV7-3
d_gene: -
abundance: -
j_gene: TRBJ2-1
CDR3nt: TGTGCCAGCAGCTTAAAGGGGCCAACTGAGCAGTTCTTC
CDR3aa: CASSLKGPTEQFF

v_gene: TRBV7-8
d_gene: TRBD2
abundance: -
j_gene: TRBJ2-1
CDR3nt: TGTGCCAGCAGCTCGGGACTAGCGGTCTACAATGAGCAGTTCTTC
CDR3aa: CASSSGLAVYNEQFF

v_gene: TRBV6-1
d_gene: -
abundance: -
j_gene: TRBJ2-2
CDR3nt: TGTGCCAGCAGACGGGACTCCGGGGAGCTGTTTTTT
CDR3aa: CASRRDSGELFF

v_gene: TRBV27
d_gene: -
abundance: -
j_gene: TRBJ2-5
CDR3nt: TGTGCCAGCAGTTTATACAGGGAAGAGACCCAGTACTTC
CDR3aa: CASSLYREETQYF

v_gene: TRBV7-2
d_gene: -
abundance: -
j_gene: TRBJ2-3
CDR3nt: TGTGCCAGCGGCCCACGGACGGGAAGCACAGATACGCAGTATTTT
CDR3aa: CASGPRTGSTDTQYF

v_gene: TRBV7-2
d_gene: TRBD2
abundance: few
j_gene: TRBJ2-2
CDR3nt: TGTGCCAGCAGCCGGGGGGAGAGGGCTGCCGGGGAGCTGTTTTTT
CDR3aa: CASSRGERAAGELFF

v_gene: TRBV4-2
d_gene: -
abundance: few
j_gene: TRBJ2-7
CDR3nt: TGTGCCAGCAGCCAAGAAATAGGGGGTCCCTCCTACGAGCAGTACTTC
CDR3aa: CASSQEIGGPSYEQYF

v_gene: TRBV5-4
d_gene: -
abundance: -
j_gene: TRBJ2-6
CDR3nt: TGCGCCAGCAGTAGAGGACTGCCCTCTGGGGCCAACGTCCTGACTTTC
CDR3aa: CASSRGLPSGANVLTF

v_gene: TRBV7-2
d_gene: -
abundance: -
j_gene: TRBJ2-2
CDR3nt: TGTGCCAGCAGCTCCCCCCCTGCCGGGGAGCTGTTTTTT
CDR3aa: CASSSPPAGELFF

v_gene: TRBV5-1
d_gene: -
abundance: -
j_gene: TRBJ2-3
CDR3nt: TGCGCCAGCAGCTTGGTAGAGGGCGCAGATACGCAGTATTTT
CDR3aa: CASSLVEGADTQYF

v_gene: TRBV18
d_gene: -
abundance: once
j_gene: TRBJ1-3
CDR3nt: TGTGCCAGCTCACCAGGGGGCCCTTTCTCTGGAAACACCATATATTTT
CDR3aa: CASSPGGPFSGNTIYF

v_gene: TRBV15
d_gene: -
abundance: -
j_gene: TRBJ1-5
CDR3nt: TGTGCCACCAGCAGAGAGGCGGGGGGTTTGCAGCCCCAGCATTTT
CDR3aa: CATSREAGGLQPQHF

v_gene: TRBV7-2
d_gene: TRBD1
abundance: -
j_gene: TRBJ1-2
CDR3nt: TGTGCCAGCAGCTTAGGGGACAGGGGCGAAGGGCGCTTATATGGCTACACCTTC
CDR3aa: CASSLGDRGEGRLYGYTF

v_gene: TRBV10-1
d_gene: -
abundance: once
j_gene: TRBJ1-2
CDR3nt: TGCGCCAGCAGGAGGGGGAACAGGGTCGGGGGCTACACCTTC
CDR3aa: CASRRGNRVGGYTF

v_gene: TRBV7-2
d_gene: -
abundance: -
j_gene: TRBJ2-3
CDR3nt: TGTGCCAGCAGCTTAGAGGTAGCGGTAGATACGCAGTATTTT
CDR3aa: CASSLEVAVDTQYF

v_gene: TRBV29-1
d_gene: -
abundance: few
j_gene: TRBJ2-1
CDR3nt: TGCAGCGTCTCAACGAAGTGGGAGAATGAGCAGTTCTTC
CDR3aa: CSVSTKWENEQFF

v_gene: TRBV2
d_gene: TRBD2
abundance: few
j_gene: TRBJ2-1
CDR3nt: TGTGCCAGCAGTGAGGGGGGGAGCTCCTACAATGAGCAGTTCTTC
CDR3aa: CASSEGGSSYNEQFF

v_gene: TRBV7-9
d_gene: -
abundance: -
j_gene: TRBJ2-7
CDR3nt: TGTGCCAGCAGCCAGTCTTCCTACGAGCAGTACTTC
CDR3aa: CASSQSSYEQYF

v_gene: TRBV5-6
d_gene: TRBD2
abundance: medium-sized
j_gene: TRBJ2-5
CDR3nt: TGTGCCAGCAGCCCCCCAGGGGGTCCTAGCGGGGTGCGAGAGACCCAGTACTTC
CDR3aa: CASSPPGGPSGVRETQYF